This TCR beta chain was captured in a study of regulatory T cells in long-lasting Graves disease. The germline V and J ends were trimmed by 1 base and 4 bases, with 8 bases remaining between them. This CDR3 spans 12 amino acids. Germline V CDR1 and CDR2: GTSNPN, SVGIG (reference sequence). Arm-PCR of CDR3 regions and iRepertoire HTBI primers were the basis on which TCR beta libraries were built. TCRdb processed the multiplex PCR reads anew with MiXCR; each CDR3 protein has one entry. Of roughly 610,000 distinct CDR3 sequences listed, 16% are singletons. General study findings and limits: Persistent-disease Graves' patients showed less TCR diversity than new cases.

This clonotype was observed a few times. Its matching antigen is unknown. The time point denotes: newly diagnosed GD, antithyroid drugs for less than 3 months. Following extraction of RNA from PBMCs, that RNA was used to make the TCR library. This sample also appeared in a second study, on T cells in Graves' hyperthyroidism and ophthalmopathy. That report adds: Orbital computed tomography and thyroid ultrasound, together with serum TRAb and thyroxine and clinical symptoms, were used for diagnoses. Most thyroid clonotypes expanded above 0.001 appeared in blood too.

The starting material was peripheral blood mononuclear cells (PBMCs), obtained at new diagnosis, from a patient treated with antithyroid drugs. This clonotype originated in a man aged 18 to 30 with Graves disease. The chain has TRBV30 and TRBJ2-7, with D possibly being TRBD1 (6 bases). The CDR3: CAWSADSYEQYF. The CDR3 region has the DNA TGTGCCTGGAGTGCGGACAGTTACGAGCAGTACTTC.